The 25 T cell receptor beta chains below come from one sample, sequenced in a study of cytomegalovirus exposure and HLA in healthy donors. The PCR had 60 Vbeta and 13 Jbeta primers. TCRdb's copy holds only in-frame clones and misses some; the assay was immunoSEQ multiplex PCR. Among more than 100,000 clones listed, roughly three quarters were seen once. The sequenced material came from PBMCs. The receptor set was obtained from a woman in her fifties or sixties in good health and CMV-seronegative.

This sequence joins TRBV7-6 and TRBJ2-7, with 7 bases aligning to TRBD1. CDR1 is SGHVS, CDR2 FNYEAQ, per germline. CDR3 length: 15 amino acids. The ends lost 5 bases at V and 3 bases at J; junction bases unmatched: 10. The CDR3 region is CASSLQSTGDYEQYF. The CDR3 region has the DNA TGTGCCAGCAGCCTGCAGTCAACAGGGGACTACGAGCAGTACTTC.

The V gene is TRBV2, the J gene TRBJ2-5; 11 bases are a match to TRBD1. V was clipped by 5 bases and J by 5 bases; unmatched bases: 4. Looked up from germline, CDR1 is SNHLY and CDR2 is FYNNEI. The CDR3 totals 14 residues. CDR3 in amino acids: CASSRTGGIETQYF. The CDR3 region has the DNA TGTGCCAGCAGTAGGACAGGGGGCATCGAGACCCAGTACTTC.

This sequence joins TRBV15 and TRBJ2-3, with TRBD2 as a possible D gene (6 bases). Trimming took 1 base from V and 4 from J, leaving 15 bases between them. The length of the CDR3 is 16 residues. The V gene's germline CDR1 is LNHNV and CDR2 YYDKDF (reference sequence). The CDR3 loop reads CATSRAPFGGADTQYF. In nucleotides, the CDR3 is TGTGCCACCAGCAGAGCCCCGTTTGGCGGGGCAGATACGCAGTATTTT.

The chain joins TRBV6-5 to TRBJ2-7; possibly TRBD1 for D (5 bases). This CDR3 has 14 residues. The germline V gene encodes CDR1 MNHEY and CDR2 SVGAGI. V gave up 0 bases and J gave up 2 bases, with 8 bases separating them. In nucleotides, the CDR3 is TGTGCCAGCAGTTACTCGCAGGGTGCCTACGAGCAGTACTTC. Translated: CASSYSQGAYEQYF.

The V call is TRBV5-5, the J call TRBJ2-2; a possible D gene is TRBD2 (5 bases). Trimming stripped 7 bases from V and 4 bases from J, with 14 bases between. Germline loops: CDR1 SGHKS, CDR2 YYEKEE (reference sequence). The CDR3 totals 14 residues. The CDR3 sequence is CASGTIRGTGELFF. The DNA of the CDR3 is TGTGCCAGCGGCACCATTCGGGGCACCGGGGAGCTGTTTTTT.

The chain carries TRBV15 and TRBJ2-1; D might be TRBD1 (8 bases). The CDR3 contains 15 residues. The V gene lost 3 bases and the J gene lost 3 bases, with 12 bases spanning the gap. Germline V gene lookup returns CDR1 LNHNV and CDR2 YYDKDF (reference sequence). CDR3 DNA sequence: TGTGCCACCAGCAGGGGGGGGACAGGCTACAATGAGCAGTTCTTC. Protein product: CATSRGGTGYNEQFF.

This chain connects TRBV7-3 to TRBJ2-7; perhaps TRBD2 as D (6 bases). Germline V gene sequence: CDR1 SGHTA, CDR2 FQGTGA. V gave up 5 bases and J gave up 5 bases, with 22 bases separating them. CDR3 length: 16 residues. The CDR3 reads CASSPSLTGAYDEQYF. In nucleotides, the CDR3 is TGTGCCAGCAGCCCGTCCTTGACGGGAGCGTATGACGAGCAGTACTTC.

The chain links TRBV7-9 to TRBJ2-7; 9 nucleotides align to TRBD2. Germline loops: CDR1 SEHNR, CDR2 FQNEAQ (reference sequence). The CDR3 has 16 residues. Trimming cost V 5 bases and J 7 bases; bases outside gene matches: 15. This CDR3 is CASSPNSAGGPREQYF. The CDR3 DNA reads as TGTGCCAGCAGCCCTAATTCCGCGGGAGGGCCGAGGGAGCAGTACTTC.

The genes are TRBV2 and TRBJ2-1; D is possibly TRBD2 (6 bases). V was clipped by 4 bases and J by 4 bases, with 29 bases between them. Germline loops: CDR1 SNHLY, CDR2 FYNNEI. The CDR3 runs to 20 residues. This CDR3 is CASSAPRRTKTRALYNEQFF. The CDR3 bases are TGTGCCAGCAGTGCCCCCCGGCGGACAAAGACTAGGGCGCTATACAATGAGCAGTTCTTC.

This chain connects TRBV6-6 to TRBJ2-7, with D possibly matching TRBD1 (6 bases). The CDR3 has 14 amino acids. CDR1 and CDR2 (germline): MNHNY, SVGAGI (reference sequence). V was pared by 10 bases and J by 5 bases, with 21 bases between. The CDR3, as DNA: TGTGCCACCCAGTTACCAGGGGCTTCCCACGAGCAGTACTTC. It translates to CATQLPGASHEQYF.

Comment on this clone: A junction end diverges from the germline sequence, so it may reflect a read error. The chain recombines TRBV6-6 with TRBJ1-2; maybe TRBD1 (6 bases). Germline lookup yields CDR1 MNHNY and CDR2 SVGAGI (reference sequence). The length of the CDR3 is 14 residues. The CDR3 DNA reads as TGTGCCAGCAGTTATAACGACAGGACGTATGGCTGCACCTTC. This codes for CASSYNDRTYGCTF.

The chain combines TRBV9 with TRBJ2-5; TRBD2 agrees at 8 bases. CDR1 and CDR2 (germline): SGDLS, YYNGEE. The CDR3 has 17 residues. The junction had 14 bases not matched to a gene; V was cut back by 2 bases and J by 5 bases. CDR3 coding DNA: TGTGCCAGCAGCGTGGAGGGCCTTGACCGGGGGGGCGAGACCCAGTACTTC. Its protein is CASSVEGLDRGGETQYF.

This chain links TRBV7-9 with TRBJ1-2, with D unclear. Germline CDR1 SEHNR, CDR2 FQNEAQ (reference sequence). The CDR3 extends over 11 amino acids. V lost 5 bases and J lost 7, with 8 bases in between. For the CDR3, the DNA is TGTGCCAGCAGCCCCCCGTTTGGCTACACCTTC. It specifies CASSPPFGYTF.

The chain couples TRBV11-2 to TRBJ1-4; D remains ambiguous. The germline CDR1 and CDR2 sequences are SGHAT and FQNNGV. V dropped 3 bases and J dropped 6 bases, with 11 bases sitting between them. This CDR3 is 14 amino acids long. The CDR3 region has the DNA TGTGCCAGCAGCTTTCCCCGGCAGGATGAAAAACTGTTTTTT. It is translated as CASSFPRQDEKLFF.

V is TRBV18 and J is TRBJ2-1; 11 nucleotides agree with TRBD2. V shed 5 bases, J shed 7 bases, and the junction held 7 bases outside the gene matches. CDR3 length: 15 residues. CDR1 KGHSH and CDR2 LQKENI come from the germline V gene. The CDR3 nucleotides are TGTGCCAGCTCATCGTCGCCTAGCGGGGGGAATGAGCAGTTCTTC. Translated, it gives CASSSSPSGGNEQFF.

This clone has more than one count but fewer than ten. The chain employs TRBV6-1 and TRBJ2-5; TRBD1 might be the D (5 bases). Germline loops: CDR1 MNHNS, CDR2 SASEGT. The CDR3 extends over 15 amino acids. V lost 4 bases and J 2 bases, leaving 14 bases between the germline ends. CDR3 nucleotides: TGTGCCAGCAGTGCCAGCCAAGGGGAACAAGAGACCCAGTACTTC. Its protein is CASSASQGEQETQYF.

The chain has TRBV28 and TRBJ2-2; D possibly corresponds to TRBD2 (6 bases). This CDR3 comprises 15 residues. From germline, CDR1 is MDHEN and CDR2 SYDVKM. The V and J ends lost 5 bases and 6 bases respectively, with 16 bases between them. The CDR3 loop reads CASSPMGGVPGELFF. In nucleotides, the CDR3 is TGTGCCAGCAGTCCAATGGGGGGAGTCCCCGGGGAGCTGTTTTTT.

Written as DNA, the CDR3 is TGTGCCAGCAGTTTATCAGAAAAACTGTTTTTT. Encoded protein: CASSLSEKLFF. The V gene is TRBV28, the J gene TRBJ1-4; no definite D call. Germline V gene data show CDR1 as MDHEN and CDR2 as SYDVKM. The ends were cut back, 1 base at V and 8 bases at J, with 2 bases in the middle. This CDR3 spans 11 amino acids.

The rearrangement joins TRBV5-1 to TRBJ2-5, with 8 bases fitting TRBD2. From germline, CDR1 is SGHRS and CDR2 YFSETQ. CDR3 length: 13 amino acids. V lost 4 bases to trimming and J lost 4 bases; unmatched junction nucleotides: 3. The CDR3 DNA reads as TGCGCCAGCAGCAACGGGGGGGGAGAGACCCAGTACTTC. It translates to CASSNGGGETQYF.

This rearrangement joins TRBV5-4 to TRBJ2-5, with 7 bases identical to TRBD2. The assigned J gene may be wrong: the sequence end matches TRBJ2-7 better. This CDR3 region has 15 residues. The germline V gene encodes CDR1 SGHNT and CDR2 YYREEE (reference sequence). In DNA form, the CDR3 reads TGTGCCAGCAGCCCACTCGGCGGGAGCACCTACGAGCAGTACTTC. It encodes CASSPLGGSTYEQYF.

This clone was counted only a few times. The chain combines TRBV6-1 with TRBJ2-7, with 8 bases fitting TRBD2. The CDR3 consists of 13 residues. The germline CDR1 and CDR2 sequences are MNHNS and SASEGT. The J segment lost 4 bases and the V segment lost 9 bases, leaving 8 bases of the junction unmatched. The CDR3 is CARKREIRYEQYF. The CDR3 DNA follows: TGTGCCAGGAAGCGGGAGATTCGGTACGAGCAGTACTTC.

The rearrangement links TRBV5-1 to TRBJ2-1; 8 bases agree with TRBD2. Germline CDR1 SGHRS, CDR2 YFSETQ. The length of the CDR3 is 16 residues. V trimming: 0 bases; J trimming: 5 bases; junction bases outside the gene matches: 7. Here the CDR3 reads CASSLGGSGMHNEQFF. The CDR3 DNA reads TGCGCCAGCAGCTTGGGCGGTAGCGGGATGCACAATGAGCAGTTCTTC.

This chain connects TRBV6-6 to TRBJ1-1; 11 nucleotides align to TRBD1. This CDR3 has 16 residues. The V and J ends lost 6 bases and 4 bases, in that order; junction bases with no gene match: 10. From germline, CDR1 is MNHNY and CDR2 SVGAGI (reference sequence). CDR3 in DNA: TGTGCCAGCAGACCCCGGGACAGGGGGTTTGTCACTGAAGCTTTCTTT. This gives the protein CASRPRDRGFVTEAFF.

The rearrangement joins TRBV5-6 to TRBJ2-2; a possible D gene is TRBD1 (6 bases). The germline V gene encodes CDR1 SGHDT and CDR2 YYEEEE. The CDR3 is made up of 12 amino acids. V lost 1 base to trimming and J lost 13 bases, with 11 bases between them. DNA for the CDR3: TGTGCCAGCAGCTTGCCACAGGGACGGCTGTTTTTT. Translation: CASSLPQGRLFF.

This sequence joins TRBV28 and TRBJ2-7; D call uncertain. The V end lost 4 bases, the J end lost 5 bases, and 21 bases lay between the germline ends. The CDR3 consists of 16 residues. Per the germline V gene, CDR1 is MDHEN and CDR2 is SYDVKM. For the CDR3, the DNA is TGTGCCAGCAGTTCCCCCGGCGCGGCTGTCCCCGACGAGCAGTACTTC. It codes for CASSSPGAAVPDEQYF.